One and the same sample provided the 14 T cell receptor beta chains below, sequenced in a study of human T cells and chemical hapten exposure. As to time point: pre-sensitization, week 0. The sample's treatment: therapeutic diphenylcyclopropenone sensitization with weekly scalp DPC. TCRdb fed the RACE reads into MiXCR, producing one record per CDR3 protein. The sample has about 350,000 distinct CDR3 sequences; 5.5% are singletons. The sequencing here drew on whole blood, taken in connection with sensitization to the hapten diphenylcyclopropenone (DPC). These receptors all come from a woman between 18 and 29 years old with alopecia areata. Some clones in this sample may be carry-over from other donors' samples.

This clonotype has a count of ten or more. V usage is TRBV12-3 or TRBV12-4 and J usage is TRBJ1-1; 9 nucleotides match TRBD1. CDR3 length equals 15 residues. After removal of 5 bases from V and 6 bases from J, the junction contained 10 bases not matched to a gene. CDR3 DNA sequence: TGTGCCAGCAGTCAACCCGGGACAGGGAAGGCTGAAGCTTTCTTT. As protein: CASSQPGTGKAEAFF.

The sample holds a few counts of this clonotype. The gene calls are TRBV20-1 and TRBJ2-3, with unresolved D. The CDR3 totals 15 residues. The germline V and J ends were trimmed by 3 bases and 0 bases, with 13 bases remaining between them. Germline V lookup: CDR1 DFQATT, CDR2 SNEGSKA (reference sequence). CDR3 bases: TGCAGTGCTAGGAACCAGGCACGAAGCACAGATACGCAGTATTTT. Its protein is CSARNQARSTDTQYF.

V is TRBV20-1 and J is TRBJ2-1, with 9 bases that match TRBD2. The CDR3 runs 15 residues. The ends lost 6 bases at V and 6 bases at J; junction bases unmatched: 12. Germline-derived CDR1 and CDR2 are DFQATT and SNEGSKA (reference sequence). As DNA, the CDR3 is TGCAGTGCGGGACCCGGGACTAGCCCCTTCAATGAGCAGTTCTTC. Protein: CSAGPGTSPFNEQFF.

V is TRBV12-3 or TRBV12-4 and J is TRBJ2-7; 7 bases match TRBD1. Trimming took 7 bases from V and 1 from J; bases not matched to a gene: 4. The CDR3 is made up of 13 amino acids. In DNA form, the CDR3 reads TGTGCCAGCAACGAACAGGGGTCCTACGAGCAGTACTTC. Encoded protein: CASNEQGSYEQYF.

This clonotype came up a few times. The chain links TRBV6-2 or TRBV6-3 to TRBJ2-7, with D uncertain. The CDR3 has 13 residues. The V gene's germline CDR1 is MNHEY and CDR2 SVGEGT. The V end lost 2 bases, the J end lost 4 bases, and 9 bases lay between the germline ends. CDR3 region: CASSYPAAYEQYF. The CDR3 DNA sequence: TGTGCCAGCAGTTACCCGGCAGCTTACGAGCAGTACTTC.

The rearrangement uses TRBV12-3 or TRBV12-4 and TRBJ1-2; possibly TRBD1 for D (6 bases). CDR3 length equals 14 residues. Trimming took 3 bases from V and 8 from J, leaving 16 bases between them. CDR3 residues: CASSFADSVIGYTF. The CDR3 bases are TGTGCCAGCAGTTTTGCGGACAGTGTTATCGGCTACACCTTC.

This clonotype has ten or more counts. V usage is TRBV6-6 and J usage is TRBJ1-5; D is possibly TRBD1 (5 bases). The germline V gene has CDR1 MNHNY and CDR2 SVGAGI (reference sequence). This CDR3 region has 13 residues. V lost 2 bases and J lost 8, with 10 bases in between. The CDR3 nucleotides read TGTGCCAGCAGTTACGGGGGAAGTGAGCCCCAGCATTTT. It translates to CASSYGGSEPQHF.

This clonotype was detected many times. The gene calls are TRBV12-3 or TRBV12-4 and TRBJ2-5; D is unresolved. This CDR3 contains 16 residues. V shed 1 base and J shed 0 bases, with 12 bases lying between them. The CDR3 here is CASSLGRGTHQETQYF. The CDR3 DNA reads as TGTGCCAGCAGTTTAGGGCGCGGAACCCACCAAGAGACCCAGTACTTC.

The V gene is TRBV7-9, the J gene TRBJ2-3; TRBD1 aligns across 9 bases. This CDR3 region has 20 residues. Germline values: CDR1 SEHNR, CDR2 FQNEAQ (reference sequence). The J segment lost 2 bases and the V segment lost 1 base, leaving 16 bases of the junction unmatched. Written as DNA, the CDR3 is TGTGCCAGCAGCTTAGTCTTGATAATGGGGACAGGGCCAGACACAGATACGCAGTATTTT. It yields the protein CASSLVLIMGTGPDTDTQYF.

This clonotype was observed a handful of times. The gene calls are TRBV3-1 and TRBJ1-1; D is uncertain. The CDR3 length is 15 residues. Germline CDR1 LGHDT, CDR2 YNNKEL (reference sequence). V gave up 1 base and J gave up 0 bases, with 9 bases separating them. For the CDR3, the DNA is TGTGCCAGCAGCCAAGCGGCCAGCATGAACACTGAAGCTTTCTTT. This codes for CASSQAASMNTEAFF.

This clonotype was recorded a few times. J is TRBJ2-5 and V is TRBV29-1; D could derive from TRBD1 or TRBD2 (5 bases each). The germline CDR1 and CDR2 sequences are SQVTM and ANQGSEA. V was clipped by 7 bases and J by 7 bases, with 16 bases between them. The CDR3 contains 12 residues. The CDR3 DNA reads TGCAGCGGAGAAGGGGAGATCGGGACCCAGTACTTC. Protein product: CSGEGEIGTQYF.

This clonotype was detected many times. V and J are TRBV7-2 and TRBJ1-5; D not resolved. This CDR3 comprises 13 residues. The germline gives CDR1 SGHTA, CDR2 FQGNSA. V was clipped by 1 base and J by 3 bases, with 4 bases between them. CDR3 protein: CASSLDYNQPQHF. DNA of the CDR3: TGTGCCAGCAGCTTAGATTACAATCAGCCCCAGCATTTT.

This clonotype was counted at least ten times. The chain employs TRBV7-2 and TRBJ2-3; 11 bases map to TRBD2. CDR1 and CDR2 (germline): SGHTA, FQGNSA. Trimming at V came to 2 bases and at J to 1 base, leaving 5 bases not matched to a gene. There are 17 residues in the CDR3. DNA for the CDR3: TGTGCCAGCAGCTTAAAGACTAGCGGGACCCGCACAGATACGCAGTATTTT. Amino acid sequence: CASSLKTSGTRTDTQYF.

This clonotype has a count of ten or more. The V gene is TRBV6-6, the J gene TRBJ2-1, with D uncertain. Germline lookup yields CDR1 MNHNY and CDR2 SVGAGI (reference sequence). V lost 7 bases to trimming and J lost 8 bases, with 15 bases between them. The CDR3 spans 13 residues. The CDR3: CASTHRLSDEQFF. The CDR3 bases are TGTGCCAGCACCCATCGCTTATCGGATGAGCAGTTCTTC.